A single TCR beta chain is shown here with its context. This clone's antigen is unknown. Base qualities are not provided; no much larger clone lies one nucleotide away. The library was produced with PCR. At the Johns Hopkins FTIC core, DNA from the cultured CD4+ T cells underwent TCR sequencing with the Oncomine TCR Beta short-read assay. Genomic DNA was extracted from the cultured CD4+ T cells with the QIAamp micro DNA kit. Oncomine TCR Beta libraries from cultured CD4+ T cells were pooled with unique dual indexes and sequenced on an Illumina iSeq 100. As for the authors' bioinformatics: Non-productive sequences were removed, and CDR3s that did not start with C, did not end with F or W, or were shorter than 7 amino acids were discarded. The MANAFEST web application was used to identify antigen-specific clonotypes by comparing peptide-stimulated wells against reference wells and other culture wells. Positive clones required FDR below 0.05, an odds ratio above 5, and productive frequency above 0.1% in at least two of three replicate wells. A clonotype was classed as cross-reactive if the clonotype showed significant expansion both in SARS-CoV-2 spike wells and in at least one common cold coronavirus spike condition. Similarity between CDR3 sequences was evaluated in R version 3.6.1 using Levenshtein distances (stringdist) and unrooted phylogenetic trees (ape). TCRdb reanalyzed the raw reads on its own, using fastp at Q25 for trimming and MiXCR for clone calling, and kept in-frame beta chains. Rows are combined by CDR3 protein, so each entry shows the most common genes and DNA. The V and J calls here are based on TCRdb, not the publication. This sample lists approximately 21,000 distinct CDR3 sequences; roughly 40% were detected once. Jointly, the top ten make up roughly 9.5% of the sample.

These data originate in a study of vaccination and CD4 T cells after COVID-19 (dated by TCRdb to 2021 to 2024). Study-level background: Every convalescent patient had a positive nasal swab PCR test for SARS-CoV-2, with mild disease in roughly ten patients and severe disease in one. Control cultures used a CEFX viral epitope pool as positive control, an HIV-1 Nef peptide pool as negative control, or no peptide. Post-COVID blood samples were collected from convalescent patients a median of roughly 100 days after diagnosis, with a range of roughly 35 to 180 days. Participants received two doses of either the Pfizer-BioNTech BNT162b2 vaccine (n=8) or the Moderna mRNA-1273 vaccine (n=2). Post-vaccine blood samples were obtained a median of around 74 days after the second vaccine dose, with a range of about 13 to 241 days. Six males and four females were included in the convalescent cohort, with two Hispanic individuals, seven Caucasians, two Asians and one multiracial person represented. The spike-specific CD4+ TCR repertoire was compared before and after mRNA vaccination in approximately ten COVID-19 convalescent patients and a few infection-naive healthy vaccine recipients. Overlapping spike peptide pools from SARS-CoV-2 and from the common cold coronaviruses HCoV-NL63, HCoV-OC43 and HCoV-229E were used as culture stimuli.

Trimming removed 7 bases from V and 6 bases from J, leaving 18 bases between the germline ends. The germline V gene (reference sequence) specifies LNHDA as CDR1 and SQIVND as CDR2. The CDR3 spans 14 residues, from the cysteine through the phenylalanine. CDR3 DNA is the only sequence kept; it has 42 bases, read in frame from the first base. According to the study, the label for this sample's treatment or condition signals: roughly 11-day PBMC culture with coronavirus spike peptide pools or control peptides (ViraFEST assay). To expand antigen-specific T cells with peptide pools and then pick out the expanded clonotypes through TCR sequencing, the study relied on the ViraFEST assay. Positive SARS-CoV-2 PCR tests in the convalescent patients dated from March to December 2020, before Alpha, Beta and Delta variants emerged in the United States. Each well held about 2.2 million PBMCs cultured in IMDM containing roughly 5.5% human AB serum and 10 IU/ml IL-2, with 8.5 to 10 ug/ml peptide pools added. Half of the culture medium was replaced with fresh IL-2-containing medium on days 3 and 7. After 10 days of culture, CD4+ T cells were isolated by negative selection using the EasySep CD4+ T cell isolation kit. PBMCs were separated from whole blood using Ficoll-Paque Plus gradient centrifugation and then either used fresh or cryopreserved at -140C. Each culture condition was generally run in triplicate wells.

Study-level results and caveats: Among the post-vaccine SARS-CoV-2-reactive clones in convalescent patients, a median 86.3% showed up only after vaccination, which suggests vaccine-specific priming. An increase in the median number of SARS-CoV-2-reactive clonotypes from approximately 21 after infection to a few dozen after vaccination was observed, but the change was not found to be significant. The study included relatively few convalescent patients and did not analyze early timepoints after natural infection. In convalescent patients, nearly all vaccine-specific clones (304 of 307) were found to be mono-reactive for SARS-CoV-2 spike rather than cross-reactive with common cold coronaviruses.

This clonotype was obtained from a human donor who had recovered from COVID-19. The V gene is TRBV19 and the J gene is TRBJ1-2; the D region possibly corresponds to TRBD1 (6 bases align). Sample: CD4+ T cells from blood, cultured in vitro, taken after SARS-CoV-2 vaccination. The CDR3 protein sequence reads: CASNKQGAGHGYTF. The sequenced DNA is TGTGCCAGTAATAAACAGGGTGCGGGGCATGGCTACACCTTC. When the CDR3 is completed using the reference TRBV19 and TRBJ1-2 genes on either side, the full variable domain is DGGITQSPKYLFRKEGQNVTLSCEQNLNHDAMYWYRQDPGQGLRLIYYSQIVNDFQKGDIAEGYSVSREKKESFPLTVTSAQKNPTAFYLCASNKQGAGHGYTFGSGTRLTVV.